These 23 T cell receptor beta chains were sequenced from one sample in a study of blood T cell repertoires in COVID-19. The protocol was immunoSEQ multiplex PCR, while the TCRdb copy is restricted to in-frame clones and leaves out a portion. The sample holds some 87,000 clones, around 87% seen once. Sequenced: peripheral blood. These receptors were collected from a human donor in a cohort sampled during active COVID-19.

With respect to this clone: The germline gene is not matched at one end of the junction; a read error may be the cause. The rearrangement joins TRBV5-1 to TRBJ2-7; TRBD1 agrees at 7 bases. Germline V CDR1 and CDR2: SGHRS, YFSETQ. CDR3 size: 12 residues. Here the CDR3 reads CASSLVSGQADF. CDR3 DNA sequence: TGCGCCAGCAGCTTGGTGTCCGGACAGGCAGACTTC.

The chain couples TRBV18 to TRBJ2-6; D is perhaps TRBD1 (5 bases). V was cut by 3 bases and J by 0 bases, with 6 bases left in between. The CDR3 contains 15 residues. Germline loops: CDR1 KGHSH, CDR2 LQKENI. CDR3 sequence reads: CASSPDSSGANVLTF. Here the CDR3 DNA reads TGTGCCAGCTCACCTGACAGCTCTGGGGCCAACGTCCTGACTTTC.

The CDR3 DNA follows: TGCGCCAGCAGCCCGGGGCCTAGCGAGACCTCAGAGCAGTACTTC. Translating it yields CASSPGPSETSEQYF. V is TRBV5-1 and J is TRBJ2-7; D might be TRBD2 (6 bases). V lost 4 bases and J 7 bases, leaving 21 bases between the germline ends. The CDR3 has 15 residues. Germline V gene lookup returns CDR1 SGHRS and CDR2 YFSETQ.

This chain connects TRBV5-6 to TRBJ1-4, with D maybe TRBD1 (5 bases). The CDR3 is 15 amino acids. V was clipped by 2 bases and J by 8 bases, with 16 bases between them. The germline gives CDR1 SGHDT, CDR2 YYEEEE. CDR3 amino acids: CASSFLGRGEEKLFF. The DNA for the CDR3 is TGTGCCAGCAGCTTCCTGGGGAGGGGCGAGGAAAAACTGTTTTTT.

The CDR3 protein is CAISDHRGDTGELFF. The CDR3 DNA reads as TGTGCCATCAGTGACCACAGGGGGGACACCGGGGAGCTGTTTTTT. V usage is TRBV10-3 and J usage is TRBJ2-2, with TRBD1 matching over 8 bases. Germline loops: CDR1 ENHRY, CDR2 SYGVKD. CDR3 length equals 15 residues. The ends lost 3 bases at V and 3 bases at J; junction bases unmatched: 3.

The genes are TRBV6-6 and TRBJ1-2, with TRBD1 as a possible D gene (5 bases). The V end was cut by 4 bases, the J end by 7 bases, with 10 bases between. The CDR3 has 12 residues. Germline assignment: CDR1 MNHNY and CDR2 SVGAGI (reference sequence). The CDR3 here is CASSSGAGGYTF. In nucleotides, the CDR3 is TGTGCCAGCAGTTCTGGGGCCGGTGGCTACACCTTC.

The chain joins TRBV29-1 to TRBJ2-2; 11 bases are a match to TRBD1. Losses at the gene ends were 7 bases for V and 6 bases for J; bases not matched to a gene: 7. CDR1 is SQVTM, CDR2 ANQGSEA, per germline. This CDR3 is built from 14 residues. CDR3 region: CSGRGQGVSGELFF. DNA of the CDR3: TGCAGCGGGAGGGGACAGGGGGTGTCCGGGGAGCTGTTTTTT.

The chain has TRBV5-1 and TRBJ2-3, with 9 bases matching TRBD1. Germline CDR1 and CDR2: SGHRS and YFSETQ. This CDR3 spans 15 amino acids. V shed 0 bases, J shed 6 bases, and the junction held 5 bases outside the gene matches. Here the CDR3 DNA reads TGCGCCAGCAGCTTGGAGGACAGGGGTCGGGATACGCAGTATTTT. Translating it yields CASSLEDRGRDTQYF.

The CDR3 DNA reads TGTGCCAGCAGCCCCCTCGTGGATTCGGAGGGCTACACCTTC. It specifies CASSPLVDSEGYTF. J is TRBJ1-2 and V is TRBV7-9; D unresolved. V lost 5 bases and J lost 8, with 18 bases in between. From germline, CDR1 is SEHNR and CDR2 FQNEAQ (reference sequence). The CDR3 loop spans 14 amino acids.

The chain carries TRBV9 and TRBJ2-7; 7 bases fit TRBD2. Germline lookup yields CDR1 SGDLS and CDR2 YYNGEE. With V trimmed by 0 bases and J by 0 bases, 6 bases remained unmatched. The CDR3 sequence is 16 residues long. The CDR3 nucleotides are TGTGCCAGCAGCGTAGGCGGGGGTCAAAGCTCCTACGAGCAGTACTTC. The encoded protein is CASSVGGGQSSYEQYF.

This chain joins TRBV10-3 and TRBJ1-1, with D uncertain. With 0 bases removed from V and 0 bases from J, the gap between germline ends came to 8 bases. This CDR3 contains 15 residues. Germline V CDR1 and CDR2: ENHRY, SYGVKD. The CDR3 sequence is CAISESSGMNTEAFF. The CDR3 nucleotides read TGTGCCATCAGTGAGTCATCCGGTATGAACACTGAAGCTTTCTTT.

This clone was seen once. The chain carries TRBV3-1 (or the pseudogene TRBV3-2) and TRBJ2-1, with 8 bases that match TRBD1. J was trimmed by 9 bases and V by 4 bases; bases with no gene match: 11. CDR3 length equals 15 residues. Looked up from germline, CDR1 is LGHDT and CDR2 is YNNKEL (reference sequence). CDR3 region: CASSPRSQGAAEQFF. DNA of the CDR3: TGTGCCAGCAGCCCAAGGTCCCAGGGGGCGGCTGAGCAGTTCTTC.

The chain carries TRBV7-2 and TRBJ1-3, with a possible D match to TRBD1 (5 bases). Germline V CDR1 and CDR2: SGHTA, FQGNSA. This CDR3 is 16 amino acids long. V lost 3 bases, J lost 0 bases, and 12 bases lay in between. The CDR3 DNA is TGTGCCAGCAGCTTTGTTCCAGGGCACTCTGGAAACACCATATATTTT. Amino acid sequence: CASSFVPGHSGNTIYF.

The genes are TRBV5-5 and TRBJ1-3; perhaps TRBD1 as D (6 bases). V was shortened by 6 bases and J by 0 bases, with 13 bases between the two germline ends. There are 15 residues in the CDR3. Germline values: CDR1 SGHKS, CDR2 YYEKEE (reference sequence). CDR3: CASTSRGASGNTIYF. In nucleotides, the CDR3 is TGTGCCAGCACCTCACGGGGGGCCTCTGGAAACACCATATATTTT.

This clone showed up just once. A read error may account for a junction end that differs from germline. The V and J genes are TRBV6-1 and TRBJ1-5; no clear D. CDR3 length equals 13 residues. CDR1 and CDR2 (germline): MNHNS, SASEGT. The DNA of the CDR3 is TGTGCCAGCAATGAAGGGAGAAATCAGCCCCAGCATTTT. The encoded protein is CASNEGRNQPQHF.

The chain uses TRBV2 and TRBJ1-1, with a possible D match to TRBD1 (6 bases). V lost 6 bases and J lost 0, with 17 bases in between. Germline values: CDR1 SNHLY, CDR2 FYNNEI. The CDR3 loop spans 16 amino acids. The CDR3 DNA follows: TGTGCCAGCAGGACAATGGACAGTAGTATGAACACTGAAGCTTTCTTT. This translates into CASRTMDSSMNTEAFF.

The chain couples TRBV5-1 to TRBJ2-7; D is unresolved. Germline V gene data show CDR1 as SGHRS and CDR2 as YFSETQ. Trimming took off 5 bases at V and 2 bases at J, with 11 bases between the two ends. The CDR3 spans 13 residues. The CDR3 spells CASRRDTPYEQYF. Here the CDR3 DNA reads TGCGCCAGCAGACGTGACACCCCCTACGAGCAGTACTTC.

The gene calls are TRBV12-3 or TRBV12-4 and TRBJ2-5, with D hard to call. CDR3 length equals 12 residues. Between the trimmed V and J ends, which lost 6 bases and 5 bases, there was a span of 10 bases. CDR3 DNA: TGTGCCAGCAGCCAAAGCACGGAGACCCAGTACTTC. Its translation is CASSQSTETQYF.

The chain carries TRBV19 and TRBJ2-2; 9 bases align to TRBD1. Trimming at V came to 6 bases and at J to 3 bases, leaving 5 bases not matched to a gene. From germline, CDR1 is LNHDA and CDR2 SQIVND (reference sequence). There are 15 residues in the CDR3. Written as DNA, the CDR3 is TGTGCCAGTAGCCGGGGACAGGGAGACACCGGGGAGCTGTTTTTT. Protein product: CASSRGQGDTGELFF.

The chain recombines TRBV5-1 with TRBJ1-1; possible D gene TRBD1, 6 bases. Germline lookup yields CDR1 SGHRS and CDR2 YFSETQ. Between the trimmed V and J ends, which lost 4 bases and 2 bases, there was a span of 12 bases. This CDR3 is 14 amino acids long. The CDR3 loop is CASSLQGKNTEAFF. As DNA, the CDR3 is TGCGCCAGCAGCCTCCAGGGGAAAAACACTGAAGCTTTCTTT.

The chain links TRBV9 to TRBJ1-2; 11 nucleotides line up with TRBD1. V shed 5 bases and J 6 bases; nucleotides not matched to a gene: 3. CDR1 is SGDLS and CDR2 is YYNGEE in the germline V gene. This CDR3 is 13 amino acids long. The CDR3 is CASSGQGADGYTF. The DNA for the CDR3 is TGTGCCAGCAGTGGACAGGGGGCTGATGGCTACACCTTC.

This chain joins TRBV6-2 or TRBV6-3 and TRBJ1-5; TRBD1 might be the D (5 bases). Trimming stripped 2 bases from V and 0 bases from J, with 5 bases between. CDR3 size: 14 residues. CDR1 MNHEY and CDR2 SVGEGT come from the germline V gene. CDR3 sequence (DNA): TGTGCCAGCAGTTACAGGGGTAGCAATCAGCCCCAGCATTTT. Translated, it gives CASSYRGSNQPQHF.

This clone was picked up a small number of times. This chain connects TRBV12-3 or TRBV12-4 to TRBJ2-1, with 8 nucleotides matching TRBD2. The CDR3 extends over 13 amino acids. Trimming cost V 5 bases and J 10 bases; bases outside gene matches: 7. CDR3 amino acids: CASSLLAVREQFF. In DNA form, the CDR3 reads TGTGCCAGCAGTCTACTAGCGGTGAGGGAGCAGTTCTTC.